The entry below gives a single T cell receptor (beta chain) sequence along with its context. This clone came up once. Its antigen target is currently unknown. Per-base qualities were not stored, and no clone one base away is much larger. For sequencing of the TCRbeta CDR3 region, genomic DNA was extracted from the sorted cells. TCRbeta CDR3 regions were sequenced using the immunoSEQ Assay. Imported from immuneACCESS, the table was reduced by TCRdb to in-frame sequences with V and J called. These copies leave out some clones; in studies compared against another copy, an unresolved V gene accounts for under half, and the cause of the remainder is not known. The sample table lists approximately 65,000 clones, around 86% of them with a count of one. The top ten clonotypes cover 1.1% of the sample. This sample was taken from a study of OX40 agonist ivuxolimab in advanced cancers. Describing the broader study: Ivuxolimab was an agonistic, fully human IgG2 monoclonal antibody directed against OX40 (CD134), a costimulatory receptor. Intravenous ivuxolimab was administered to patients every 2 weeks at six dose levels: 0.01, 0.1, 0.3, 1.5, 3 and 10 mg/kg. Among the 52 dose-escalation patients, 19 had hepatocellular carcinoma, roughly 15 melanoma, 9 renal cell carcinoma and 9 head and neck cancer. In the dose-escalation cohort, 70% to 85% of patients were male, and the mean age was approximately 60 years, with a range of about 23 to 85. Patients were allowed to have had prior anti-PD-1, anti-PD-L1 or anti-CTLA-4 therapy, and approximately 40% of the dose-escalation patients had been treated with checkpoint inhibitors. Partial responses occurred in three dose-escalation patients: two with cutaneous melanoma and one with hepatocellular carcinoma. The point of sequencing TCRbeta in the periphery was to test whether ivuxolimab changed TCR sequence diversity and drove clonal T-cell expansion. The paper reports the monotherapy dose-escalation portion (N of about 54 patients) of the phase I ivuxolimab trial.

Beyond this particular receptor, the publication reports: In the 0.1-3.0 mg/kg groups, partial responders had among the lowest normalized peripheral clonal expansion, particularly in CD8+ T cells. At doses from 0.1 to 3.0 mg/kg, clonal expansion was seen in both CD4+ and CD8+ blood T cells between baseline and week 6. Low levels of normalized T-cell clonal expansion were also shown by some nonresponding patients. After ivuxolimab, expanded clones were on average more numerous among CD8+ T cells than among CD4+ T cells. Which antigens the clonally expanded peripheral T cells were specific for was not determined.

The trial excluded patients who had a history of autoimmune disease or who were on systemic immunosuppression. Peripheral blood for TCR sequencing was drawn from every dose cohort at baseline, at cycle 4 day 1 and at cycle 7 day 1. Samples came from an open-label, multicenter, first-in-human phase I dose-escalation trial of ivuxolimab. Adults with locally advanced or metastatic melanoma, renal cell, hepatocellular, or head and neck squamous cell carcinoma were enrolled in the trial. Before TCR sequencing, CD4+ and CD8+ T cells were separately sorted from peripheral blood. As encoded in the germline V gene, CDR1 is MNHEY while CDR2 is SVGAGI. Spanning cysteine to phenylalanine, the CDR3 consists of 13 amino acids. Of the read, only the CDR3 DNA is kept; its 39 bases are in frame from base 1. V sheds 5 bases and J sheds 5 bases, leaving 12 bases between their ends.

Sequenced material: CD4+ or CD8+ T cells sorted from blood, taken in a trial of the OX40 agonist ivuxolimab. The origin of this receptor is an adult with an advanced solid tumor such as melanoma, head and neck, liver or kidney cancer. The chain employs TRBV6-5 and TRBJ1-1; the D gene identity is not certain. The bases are TGTGCCAGCAGTCCCACTCGGGCGACTGAAGCTTTCTTT. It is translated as CASSPTRATEAFF.